The clone carrying this T cell receptor (beta chain) occurred once. The CDR3 runs 15 residues. The germline gives CDR1 SGHRS, CDR2 YFSETQ. The V segment lost 1 base and the J segment 3 bases; nucleotides outside the gene matches: 5. This specimen belongs to a study of blood T cell repertoires in COVID-19. The overall study: There were acute and convalescent COVID-19 samples, and they came from the United States, Italy and Spain. Nucleic acid was either cDNA or gDNA, and it came from T cells, B-cell-depleted T cells, or PBMCs.

Original methodology: Cell counts per sample came from amplifying reference gene primers. The assay was immunoSEQ multiplex PCR, and TCRdb's table has in-frame clones only and misses some. V and J calls and clone size follow that table, whereas D and trimming were derived from the DNA. The data show fewer than 350,000 clones, about four fifths seen once. This TCR was sampled from a woman aged 55-69 years with active or convalescent COVID-19. The V gene is TRBV5-1, the J gene TRBJ2-5; 8 bases map to TRBD1. Sequencing was carried out using peripheral blood. The CDR3 DNA reads as TGCGCCAGCAGCTTGCAGGACAGGGAGGAAGAGACCCAGTACTTC. Its protein product is CASSLQDREEETQYF.